This T cell receptor beta chain was recorded in a study of T cells after yellow fever vaccination. Findings and caveats of the study: Relatively few clonotypes were ones that appeared in both CD4 and CD8 compartments.

MiXCR, run by TCRdb on the 5' RACE reads, gives a single entry per CDR3 protein. Of approximately 580,000 distinct CDR3 sequences listed, about a sixth are singletons. This CDR3 comprises 14 residues. V lost 0 bases and J lost 2, with 9 bases in between. The germline V gene encodes CDR1 SGHRS and CDR2 YFSETQ. This clonotype was detected a few times. The antigen is undetermined. J is TRBJ2-7 and V is TRBV5-1; D is uncertain. Sequenced here: PBMCs, sampled 5 to 6 days after the first yellow fever vaccination. This TCR came from a man aged 18 to 30 who received the YFV17D yellow fever vaccine. The CDR3 DNA reads as TGCGCCAGCAGCTTGGCCGACATGACCTACGAGCAGTACTTC. Its translation is CASSLADMTYEQYF.